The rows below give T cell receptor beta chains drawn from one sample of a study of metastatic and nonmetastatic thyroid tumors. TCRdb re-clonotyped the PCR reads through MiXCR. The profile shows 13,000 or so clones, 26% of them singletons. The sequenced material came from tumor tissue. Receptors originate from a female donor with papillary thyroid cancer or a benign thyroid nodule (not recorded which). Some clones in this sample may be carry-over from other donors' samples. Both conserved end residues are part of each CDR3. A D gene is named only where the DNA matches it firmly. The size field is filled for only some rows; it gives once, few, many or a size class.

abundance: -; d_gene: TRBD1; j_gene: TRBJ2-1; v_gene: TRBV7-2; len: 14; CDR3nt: TGTGCCAGTAGCCGGGACAGAATACACAATGAGCAGTTCTTC; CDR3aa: CASSRDRIHNEQFF
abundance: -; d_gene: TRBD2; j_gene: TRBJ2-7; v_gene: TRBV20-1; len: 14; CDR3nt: TGCAGTGCTAGGCGCGGGAGTTTAATCAGCGAGCAGTACTTC; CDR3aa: CSARRGSLISEQYF
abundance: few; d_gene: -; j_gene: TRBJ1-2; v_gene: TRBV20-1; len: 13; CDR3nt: TGCAGTGCTATGGGAGGTGGGTGGGGTGGCTACACCTTC; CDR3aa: CSAMGGGWGGYTF
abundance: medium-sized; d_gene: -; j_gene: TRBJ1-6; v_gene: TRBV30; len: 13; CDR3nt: TGTGCCTGGACAACTCAGTATAATTCACCCCTCCACTTT; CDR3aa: CAWTTQYNSPLHF
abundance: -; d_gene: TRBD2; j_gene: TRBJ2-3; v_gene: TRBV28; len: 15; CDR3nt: TGTGCCAGCAGTCCAAGCGGGAGGGGTAGAGATACGCAGTATTTT; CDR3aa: CASSPSGRGRDTQYF
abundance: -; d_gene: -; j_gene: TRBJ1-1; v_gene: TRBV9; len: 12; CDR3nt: TGTGCCAGCAGCGGATCAAACACTGAAGCTTTCTTT; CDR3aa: CASSGSNTEAFF
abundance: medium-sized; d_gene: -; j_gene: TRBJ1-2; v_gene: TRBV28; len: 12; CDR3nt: TGTGCCAGCAGTTTAATGGGCTATGGCTACACCTTC; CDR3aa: CASSLMGYGYTF
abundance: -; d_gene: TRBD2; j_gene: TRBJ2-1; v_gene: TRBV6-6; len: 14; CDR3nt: TGTGCCAGCAGTTACGGGACTAGCGCCAATGAGCAGTTCTTC; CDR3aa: CASSYGTSANEQFF
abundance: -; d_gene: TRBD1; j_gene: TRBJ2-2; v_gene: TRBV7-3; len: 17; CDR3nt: TGTGCCAGCAGCTTAACCGGGACAGGGCTGGGCACCGGGGAGCTGTTTTTT; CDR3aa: CASSLTGTGLGTGELFF
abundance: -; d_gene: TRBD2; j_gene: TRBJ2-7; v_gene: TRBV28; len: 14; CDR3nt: TGTGCCAGCAGTTTACTACTAGCGGCAGACGAGCAGTACTTC; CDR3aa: CASSLLLAADEQYF
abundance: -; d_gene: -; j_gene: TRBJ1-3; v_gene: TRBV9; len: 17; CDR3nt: TGTGCCAGCAGCGTAGGCCCTCCCCGCAGCTCTGGAAACACCATATATTTT; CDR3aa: CASSVGPPRSSGNTIYF